These T cell receptor beta chains were read from a single sample in a study of Ad26.COV2.S vaccination and SARS-CoV-2 variants. The table came from immunoSEQ multiplex PCR; TCRdb's copy has only in-frame clones and leaves some out. The data hold hundreds of thousands of clones, with over 75% observed a single time. Specimen: peripheral blood, collected in a trial of Ad26.COV2.S vaccine versus placebo. These receptors all come from a person aged 18-60 years who received the Ad26.COV2.S COVID-19 vaccine or a placebo. Each CDR3 is given with its conserved first and last residue. The D gene is left open where the match is weak. Size is omitted from some rows. Given values are once, few, many or a class for expanded clones.

V: TRBV4-2; D: NA; J: TRBJ1-3; size: once; DNA: TGTGCCAGCAGCCAAGGCCGGACCCCTGGAAACACCATATATTTT; CDR3: CASSQGRTPGNTIYF
V: TRBV3-1/TRBV3-2; D: NA; J: TRBJ2-3; size: once; DNA: TGTGCCAGCAGCCAAGGGATAGGGACCCAGGGGGGAATAGATACGCAGTATTTT; CDR3: CASSQGIGTQGGIDTQYF
V: TRBV21-1; D: NA; J: TRBJ2-7; size: few; DNA: TGTGCCAGCAGCAACGGGACTAGCGGGAGCAGGAGGTCCTACGAGCAGTACTTC; CDR3: CASSNGTSGSRRSYEQYF
V: TRBV7-2; D: NA; J: TRBJ2-3; size: NA; DNA: TGTGCCAGCACGGAGATTTCGGGGGATACGCAGTATTTT; CDR3: CASTEISGDTQYF
V: TRBV2; D: NA; J: TRBJ1-5; size: NA; DNA: TGTGCCAGCAGTCAACAGGGAGGGCGGGATCAGCCCCAGCATTTT; CDR3: CASSQQGGRDQPQHF
V: TRBV5-4; D: NA; J: TRBJ1-6; size: NA; DNA: TGTGCCAGCCAGAGGGACGGGGGTTCACCCCTCCACTTT; CDR3: CASQRDGGSPLHF
V: TRBV3-1/TRBV3-2; D: TRBD2; J: TRBJ2-3; size: NA; DNA: TGTGCCAGCACCATGCGGGACTACGGAGATACGCAGTATTTT; CDR3: CASTMRDYGDTQYF
V: TRBV15; D: TRBD1; J: TRBJ2-1; size: NA; DNA: TGTGCCACCAGCAGACACGACAGGGATTACAATGAGCAGTTCTTC; CDR3: CATSRHDRDYNEQFF
V: TRBV3-1/TRBV3-2; D: NA; J: TRBJ1-2; size: NA; DNA: TGTGCCAGCAGTATCGCGCAGGGGAACTATGGCTACACCTTC; CDR3: CASSIAQGNYGYTF
V: TRBV30; D: NA; J: TRBJ2-7; size: NA; DNA: TGTGCCTGGGATGGTAGTACAGACGAGCAGTACTTC; CDR3: CAWDGSTDEQYF
V: TRBV24-1; D: NA; J: TRBJ2-2; size: once; DNA: TGTGCCGGAATTACCGGGACACAGAACACCGGGGAGCTGTTTTTT; CDR3: CAGITGTQNTGELFF
V: TRBV12-5; D: NA; J: TRBJ2-3; size: NA; DNA: TGTGCTAGTGGTTTGGTACATAACGGCACAGATACGCAGTATTTT; CDR3: CASGLVHNGTDTQYF
V: TRBV18; D: NA; J: TRBJ1-6; size: NA; DNA: TGTGCCAGCTCACCAGGGGACACTCCTAATTCACCCCTCCACTTT; CDR3: CASSPGDTPNSPLHF
V: TRBV3-1/TRBV3-2; D: TRBD2; J: TRBJ2-1; size: NA; DNA: TGTGCCAGCAGCCAAAGGCTAGCGGGAGACAATGAGCAGTTCTTC; CDR3: CASSQRLAGDNEQFF
V: TRBV5-6; D: NA; J: TRBJ1-1; size: NA; DNA: TGTGCCAGCAGCTTGCCTGGAGGGACGAGGGCTTTCTTT; CDR3: CASSLPGGTRAFF
V: TRBV15; D: NA; J: TRBJ2-7; size: NA; DNA: TGTGCCACCAGCCCCAACATCTACGAGCAGTACTTC; CDR3: CATSPNIYEQYF
V: TRBV5-4; D: TRBD1; J: TRBJ2-1; size: NA; DNA: TGTGCCAGCAGCCTGGACAGGGTGGGGGAGCAGTTCTTC; CDR3: CASSLDRVGEQFF
V: TRBV18; D: NA; J: TRBJ2-3; size: many; DNA: TGTGCCAGCTCACCCCCGGGACTGCACACAGATACGCAGTATTTT; CDR3: CASSPPGLHTDTQYF
V: TRBV4-3; D: NA; J: TRBJ2-5; size: NA; DNA: TGCGCCAGCAGCCAAGTTAGGAGGGAGACCCAGTACTTC; CDR3: CASSQVRRETQYF
V: TRBV5-8; D: NA; J: TRBJ2-3; size: NA; DNA: TGTGCCAGCAGCCGGGATTTCCGAGATACGCAGTATTTT; CDR3: CASSRDFRDTQYF
V: TRBV11-3; D: TRBD2; J: TRBJ2-3; size: NA; DNA: TGTGCCAGCAGCACAGGACTAGCGGGAGTTACAGATACGCAGTATTTT; CDR3: CASSTGLAGVTDTQYF
V: TRBV3-1/TRBV3-2; D: NA; J: TRBJ2-7; size: NA; DNA: TGTGCCAGCAGCCCCCCTCGTGGGGGCTCCTCTGGAGGCGAGCAGTACTTC; CDR3: CASSPPRGGSSGGEQYF
V: TRBV2; D: NA; J: TRBJ1-5; size: NA; DNA: TGTGCCAGCAGGGACAGAGGGGGCAATCAGCCCCAGCATTTT; CDR3: CASRDRGGNQPQHF
V: TRBV7-6; D: NA; J: TRBJ2-7; size: NA; DNA: TGTGCCAGCACCGCCTGGGGGTCCACCTACGAGCAGTACTTC; CDR3: CASTAWGSTYEQYF
V: TRBV21-1; D: NA; J: TRBJ1-5; size: NA; DNA: TGTGCCAGCAGCAAACGATCACAGGAATATAGCAATCAGCCCCAGCATTTT; CDR3: CASSKRSQEYSNQPQHF
V: TRBV10-1; D: TRBD2; J: TRBJ2-2; size: NA; DNA: TGCGCCAGCAGTGATAAGCGGGAGAGGGGACACGGCGGGGAGCTGTTTTTT; CDR3: CASSDKRERGHGGELFF
V: TRBV5-5; D: NA; J: TRBJ1-1; size: NA; DNA: TGTGCCAGCAGCCGACCAGGTAACACTGAAGCTTTCTTT; CDR3: CASSRPGNTEAFF
V: TRBV14; D: NA; J: TRBJ2-7; size: NA; DNA: TGTGCCAGCAGCCAAGCGGCTAGCGCGAAGCAGTACTTC; CDR3: CASSQAASAKQYF
V: TRBV10-3; D: TRBD1; J: TRBJ1-2; size: few; DNA: TGTGCCATCAGTGAGCCGTTCGGACAGGCCGACTATGGCTACACCTTC; CDR3: CAISEPFGQADYGYTF
V: TRBV6-5; D: NA; J: TRBJ2-3; size: NA; DNA: TGTGCCAGCAGTTACGCCCAGGGCACAGATACGCAGTATTTT; CDR3: CASSYAQGTDTQYF
V: TRBV14; D: TRBD1; J: TRBJ1-1; size: NA; DNA: TGTGCCAGCAGCCAAGTCCCAGGGGGCAGTTGGATGAACACTGAAGCTTTCTTT; CDR3: CASSQVPGGSWMNTEAFF
V: TRBV7-9; D: NA; J: TRBJ2-3; size: NA; DNA: TGTGCCAGCAGCTTATCGGCTACAGATACGCAGTATTTT; CDR3: CASSLSATDTQYF
V: TRBV7-2; D: TRBD1; J: TRBJ1-3; size: NA; DNA: TGTGCCAGCAGCACCGAGACAGGGGCTGGAAACACCATATATTTT; CDR3: CASSTETGAGNTIYF
V: TRBV6-5; D: NA; J: TRBJ2-7; size: NA; DNA: TGTGCCAGCGGAAAGGAGAGGGGCCCCTACGAGCAGTACTTC; CDR3: CASGKERGPYEQYF
V: TRBV24-1; D: TRBD2; J: TRBJ2-3; size: once; DNA: TGTGCCACCAGTGATTTCGGGGTAACTAGCGGGGGTTCGGATACGCAGTATTTT; CDR3: CATSDFGVTSGGSDTQYF
V: TRBV5-5; D: TRBD1; J: TRBJ1-2; size: NA; DNA: TGTGCCAGCAGCTTCAGGACAGGGGAGGGCTACACCTTC; CDR3: CASSFRTGEGYTF
V: TRBV2; D: NA; J: TRBJ1-2; size: NA; DNA: TGTGCCAGCAGTACGAGCGCGCAAGTAGGGGGCTACACCTTC; CDR3: CASSTSAQVGGYTF